A selection of T cell receptor beta chains follows, all from one sample in a study of cytomegalovirus exposure and HLA in healthy donors. Data came from immunoSEQ multiplex PCR; TCRdb stores just in-frame clones and leaves some out. The sample carries about 120,000 clones, approximately 80% recorded once. Sample: PBMCs. Source of these receptors: a male donor in good health and CMV-seropositive. Each CDR3 is given with its conserved first and last residue. A D gene is named only where the DNA matches it firmly. Clone size appears in some rows only: once, few, many, or a class for an expanded clone.

TRBJ2-3 | . | TRBV9 | . | CASTPSQVRYTDTQYF | TGTGCCAGCACCCCTTCCCAGGTTCGGTACACAGATACGCAGTATTTT
TRBJ2-7 | . | TRBV9 | . | CASSVGDIYEQYF | TGTGCCAGCAGCGTAGGAGACATTTACGAGCAGTACTTC
TRBJ2-7 | TRBD2 | TRBV9 | . | CASSASGRGHEQYF | TGTGCCAGCAGCGCCTCCGGGAGGGGCCACGAGCAGTACTTC
TRBJ2-1 | TRBD1 | TRBV27 | . | CASSYPGQGPFF | TGTGCCAGCAGCTACCCGGGACAGGGTCCGTTCTTC
TRBJ2-1 | . | TRBV6-6 | . | CASSLLDRTGLLKLF | TGTGCCAGCAGTTTGCTGGACAGGACGGGACTTTTGAAACTCTTC
TRBJ2-7 | TRBD2 | TRBV7-3 | once | CASSLTGTSGDEQYF | TGTGCCAGCAGCTTAACCGGGACTAGCGGCGACGAGCAGTACTTC
TRBJ2-1 | . | TRBV11-3 | . | CASSLEGGSEQFF | TGTGCCAGCAGCTTAGAGGGGGGTTCTGAGCAGTTCTTC
TRBJ2-7 | . | TRBV4-3 | . | CASSQGVALTYEQYF | TGCGCCAGCAGCCAAGGAGTCGCCCTAACCTACGAGCAGTACTTC
TRBJ2-3 | . | TRBV9 | . | CASSVGSLSTDTQYF | TGTGCCAGCAGCGTAGGATCGCTAAGCACAGATACGCAGTATTTT
TRBJ1-1 | . | TRBV10-3 | . | CAIRAPQENTEAFF | TGTGCCATCAGAGCCCCGCAAGAGAACACTGAAGCTTTCTTT
TRBJ1-1 | . | TRBV4-2 | . | CASSQVVLQGNTEAFF | TGTGCCAGCAGCCAAGTGGTTCTGCAGGGGAACACTGAAGCTTTCTTT
TRBJ2-7 | . | TRBV7-9 | . | CASNNFGDSYEQYF | TGTGCCAGCAATAACTTCGGGGACTCCTACGAGCAGTACTTC
TRBJ1-4 | TRBD1 | TRBV11-1 | once | CASRMTGDGEKLFF | TGTGCCAGCCGGATGACAGGGGACGGTGAAAAACTGTTTTTT
TRBJ2-3 | TRBD2 | TRBV5-4 | once | CASSLGGAGADTQYF | TGTGCCAGCAGCTTGGGAGGAGCGGGAGCAGATACGCAGTATTTT
TRBJ2-7 | . | TRBV5-1 | . | CASSPIGSGLGGQYF | TGCGCCAGCAGCCCCATCGGGTCGGGGTTGGGGGGGCAGTACTTC
TRBJ2-3 | TRBD2 | TRBV5-1 | . | CASSPTSGASTDTQYF | TGCGCCAGCAGCCCCACCAGCGGGGCTAGCACAGATACGCAGTATTTT
TRBJ2-3 | . | TRBV7-8 | . | CASRRDSITDTQYF | TGTGCCAGCAGACGGGACTCGATCACAGATACGCAGTATTTT
TRBJ2-3 | TRBD2 | TRBV7-7 | . | CASSLGTSGTTDTQYF | TGTGCTAGCAGCTTAGGGACTAGCGGGACCACAGATACGCAGTATTTT
TRBJ2-3 | . | TRBV9 | . | CASSVGVSGAPDTQYF | TGTGCCAGCAGCGTAGGAGTTTCAGGGGCACCGGATACGCAGTATTTT
TRBJ2-2 | . | TRBV29-1 | once | CSVEHGRELFF | TGCAGCGTTGAACACGGGAGGGAGCTGTTTTTT
TRBJ2-7 | TRBD1 | TRBV7-2 | . | CASSPWDSGYEQYF | TGTGCCAGCAGCCCCTGGGACAGTGGTTACGAGCAGTACTTC
TRBJ2-7 | . | TRBV27 | . | CASRKSRGKLGYEQYF | TGTGCCAGTAGAAAATCACGGGGGAAATTGGGCTACGAGCAGTACTTC
TRBJ2-7 | TRBD2 | TRBV7-6 | . | CASSLRPPGLAGTSSYEQYF | TGTGCCAGCAGCTTAAGGCCACCGGGACTAGCGGGAACCAGCTCCTACGAGCAGTACTTC
TRBJ2-3 | . | TRBV29-1 | . | CSVEFAGGTLTDTQYF | TGCAGCGTTGAATTTGCTGGCGGGACTTTGACGGATACGCAGTATTTT
TRBJ2-3 | TRBD2 | TRBV19 | . | CASSSRYIAGVGTDTQYF | TGTGCCAGTAGTTCTCGTTACATAGCGGGAGTCGGGACAGATACGCAGTATTTT
TRBJ2-2 | TRBD2 | TRBV7-3 | . | CASSPTPGLRFGGELFF | TGTGCCAGCAGTCCTACGCCGGGACTACGGTTTGGTGGGGAGCTGTTTTTT
TRBJ2-5 | TRBD2 | TRBV11-2 | . | CASSQYSRLAGETQYF | TGTGCCAGCAGCCAATACTCCCGGCTAGCGGGAGAGACCCAGTACTTC
TRBJ1-1 | TRBD1 | TRBV28 | . | CASSSDRGEAFF | TGTGCCAGCAGTTCGGACAGGGGCGAAGCTTTCTTT
TRBJ2-5 | TRBD2 | TRBV7-3 | . | CASSSTSGRGETQYF | TGTGCCAGCAGCTCCACTAGCGGGAGAGGAGAGACCCAGTACTTC
TRBJ1-5 | . | TRBV5-3 | once | CARSSHSPQHF | TGTGCCAGAAGCTCTCACTCGCCCCAGCATTTT
TRBJ1-2 | TRBD1 | TRBV5-8 | . | CASSLIRGRGYTF | TGTGCCAGCAGCTTGATCAGGGGGCGAGGCTACACCTTC
TRBJ2-7 | TRBD1 | TRBV4-1 | . | CASSQEGRQGAYEQYF | TGCGCCAGCAGCCAAGAGGGCAGGCAGGGGGCCTACGAGCAGTACTTC
TRBJ2-1 | TRBD2 | TRBV18 | . | CASSLLGLGDEQFF | TGTGCCAGCTCACTCCTAGGACTAGGCGATGAGCAGTTCTTC
TRBJ2-3 | . | TRBV19 | . | CASSIMAGVGTDTQYF | TGTGCCAGTAGTATAATGGCGGGCGTAGGCACAGATACGCAGTATTTT
TRBJ2-7 | TRBD2 | TRBV7-2 | . | CASSGGTSGRVYEQYF | TGTGCCAGCAGCGGGGGGACTAGCGGGAGGGTATACGAGCAGTACTTC
TRBJ2-1 | . | TRBV15 | . | CATAGPIGYNEQFF | TGTGCCACCGCGGGGCCCATAGGCTACAATGAGCAGTTCTTC
TRBJ2-5 | . | TRBV19 | few | CASSPPSLEQYF | TGTGCCAGTAGTCCTCCTTCGTTAGAGCAGTACTTC
TRBJ2-3 | TRBD2 | TRBV5-1 | . | CASSWQLAGEADTQYF | TGCGCCAGCAGCTGGCAACTAGCGGGAGAGGCAGATACGCAGTATTTT
TRBJ2-1 | TRBD2 | TRBV27 | . | CASSLSRTSGIPAQYEQFF | TGTGCCAGCAGTTTATCGAGGACTAGCGGGATACCGGCCCAATATGAGCAGTTCTTC
TRBJ2-5 | . | TRBV27 | . | CASSFFGGETQYF | TGTGCCAGCAGTTTTTTCGGAGGAGAGACCCAGTACTTC
TRBJ2-3 | . | TRBV2 | . | CASRRGGGWDTQYF | TGTGCCAGCAGGAGAGGGGGAGGGTGGGATACGCAGTATTTT
TRBJ2-5 | TRBD1 | TRBV11-3 | . | CASSLGTNRGKRETQYF | TGTGCCAGCAGCTTGGGGACAAACAGGGGGAAGCGAGAGACCCAGTACTTC
TRBJ2-2 | TRBD1 | TRBV23-1 | few | CASSNRGRTGELFF | TGCGCCAGCAGCAACAGGGGTCGGACCGGGGAGCTGTTTTTT
TRBJ2-5 | TRBD2 | TRBV7-9 | . | CASSPRGLARVETQYF | TGTGCCAGCAGCCCCCGGGGACTAGCAAGAGTCGAGACCCAGTACTTC
TRBJ2-2 | TRBD2 | TRBV28 | . | CASSPPFGGGATGELFF | TGTGCCAGCAGCCCCCCTTTTGGGGGAGGGGCCACCGGGGAGCTGTTTTTT
TRBJ2-3 | TRBD1 | TRBV19 | once | CASRDRAPTDTQYF | TGTGCCAGCCGGGACAGGGCCCCCACAGATACGCAGTATTTT
TRBJ2-3 | TRBD2 | TRBV27 | . | CASRLAGAWIDTQYF | TGTGCCAGCAGGCTAGCGGGAGCTTGGATAGATACGCAGTATTTT